This is a list of T cell receptor beta chains from one sample in a study of T cells after yellow fever vaccination. TCRdb itself ran the 5' RACE reads through MiXCR, one entry per CDR3 protein. Among approximately 130,000 distinct CDR3 sequences, 12% to 15% were seen once, and the ten largest hold roughly two fifths. This material consisted of CD8+ T cells sorted from PBMCs, taken 5 days after the yellow fever booster vaccination. Source of these receptors: a young man who received the YFV17D yellow fever vaccine. Both conserved end residues are part of each CDR3. The D gene is left open where the match is weak. The listing skips clone size in some rows; elsewhere it reads once, few, many or a size class.

clone_size: -; d_call: -; v_call: TRBV6-2/TRBV6-3; j_call: TRBJ2-5; cdr3_aa: CASSYGKLATSETQYF; cdr3_nt: TGTGCCAGCAGTTATGGGAAGCTAGCGACATCAGAGACCCAGTACTTC
clone_size: -; d_call: -; v_call: TRBV14; j_call: TRBJ2-1; cdr3_aa: CASSQSVSRPLNEQFF; cdr3_nt: TGTGCCAGCAGCCAAAGTGTCTCCCGACCTCTCAATGAGCAGTTCTTC
clone_size: few; d_call: -; v_call: TRBV13; j_call: TRBJ2-7; cdr3_aa: CASSLGVNPGEQYF; cdr3_nt: TGTGCCAGCAGCTTAGGAGTAAACCCGGGCGAGCAGTACTTC
clone_size: few; d_call: -; v_call: TRBV6-1; j_call: TRBJ1-1; cdr3_aa: CASSPGAPGTEAFF; cdr3_nt: TGTGCCAGCAGCCCCGGGGCCCCGGGCACTGAAGCTTTCTTT
clone_size: few; d_call: -; v_call: TRBV10-3; j_call: TRBJ1-5; cdr3_aa: CAISPDTYQPQHF; cdr3_nt: TGTGCCATCAGCCCTGACACCTATCAGCCCCAGCATTTT
clone_size: many; d_call: -; v_call: TRBV9; j_call: TRBJ2-3; cdr3_aa: CASSVGKSSTDTQYF; cdr3_nt: TGTGCCAGCAGCGTAGGCAAATCTAGCACAGATACGCAGTATTTT
clone_size: few; d_call: -; v_call: TRBV6-2/TRBV6-3; j_call: TRBJ1-1; cdr3_aa: CASIGEAPAAEAFF; cdr3_nt: TGTGCCAGCATCGGGGAAGCCCCGGCCGCTGAAGCTTTCTTT
clone_size: -; d_call: -; v_call: TRBV19; j_call: TRBJ2-7; cdr3_aa: CASSMAGGRLAYEQYF; cdr3_nt: TGTGCCAGTAGTATGGCCGGGGGCAGGCTCGCCTACGAGCAGTACTTC
clone_size: few; d_call: -; v_call: TRBV15; j_call: TRBJ1-1; cdr3_aa: CATSGRGIGNTEAFF; cdr3_nt: TGTGCCACCAGCGGCAGGGGTATCGGGAACACTGAAGCTTTCTTT
clone_size: many; d_call: TRBD2; v_call: TRBV4-2; j_call: TRBJ2-5; cdr3_aa: CASSQDPGGQETQYF; cdr3_nt: TGTGCCAGCAGCCAAGATCCGGGGGGCCAAGAGACCCAGTACTTC
clone_size: -; d_call: -; v_call: TRBV27; j_call: TRBJ2-7; cdr3_aa: CASSALGEYEQYF; cdr3_nt: TGTGCCAGCAGTGCGCTCGGGGAGTACGAGCAGTACTTC
clone_size: -; d_call: -; v_call: TRBV6-2/TRBV6-3; j_call: TRBJ2-1; cdr3_aa: CASSYSGLNNEQFF; cdr3_nt: TGTGCCAGCAGTTACTCAGGCCTAAACAATGAGCAGTTCTTC
clone_size: -; d_call: TRBD1; v_call: TRBV7-9; j_call: TRBJ1-6; cdr3_aa: CASSKRDRGRDPAPLHF; cdr3_nt: TGTGCCAGCAGCAAGAGGGACAGGGGGCGTGACCCGGCACCCCTCCACTTT
clone_size: -; d_call: -; v_call: TRBV25-1; j_call: TRBJ1-1; cdr3_aa: CATEVYREAFF; cdr3_nt: TGTGCCACCGAGGTTTACCGGGAAGCTTTCTTT
clone_size: few; d_call: TRBD2; v_call: TRBV4-1; j_call: TRBJ2-5; cdr3_aa: CASSRGTSGHPDQETQYF; cdr3_nt: TGCGCCAGCAGCCGAGGGACTAGCGGGCATCCCGACCAAGAGACCCAGTACTTC
clone_size: few; d_call: -; v_call: TRBV9; j_call: TRBJ2-6; cdr3_aa: CASSKGGGTSGANVLTF; cdr3_nt: TGTGCCAGCAGCAAGGGGGGCGGGACGTCTGGGGCCAACGTCCTGACTTTC
clone_size: -; d_call: -; v_call: TRBV12-3/TRBV12-4; j_call: TRBJ1-1; cdr3_aa: CASSFSDGQTEAFF; cdr3_nt: TGTGCCAGCAGTTTTAGTGACGGACAAACTGAAGCTTTCTTT
clone_size: -; d_call: -; v_call: TRBV4-3; j_call: TRBJ2-1; cdr3_aa: CASSQDQGVSFIEQFF; cdr3_nt: TGCGCCAGCAGCCAAGATCAAGGGGTTAGCTTTATTGAGCAGTTCTTC